These 27 T cell receptor beta chains originate from one sample sequenced in a study of T cells in Graves' hyperthyroidism and ophthalmopathy. From RNA transcripts, TCR beta CDR3 regions were amplified. During a first-round RT-PCR of the TCR CDR3, the HTBI primer set was used. TCRdb re-called the multiplex PCR reads with MiXCR, one entry per CDR3 protein. The sample lists 200,000 to 250,000 distinct CDR3 sequences; under 20% were seen once. The sample taken for sequencing was blood. These receptors came from a man between 45 and 60 years old with Graves' hyperthyroidism.

The sample holds a few counts of this clonotype. This chain links TRBV7-2 with TRBJ2-7; D may be TRBD1 (6 bases). V shed 4 bases and J shed 0 bases, with 22 bases lying between them. Germline V lookup: CDR1 SGHTA, CDR2 FQGNSA. The CDR3 spans 18 residues. CDR3: CASSSWGPSQDYSYEQYF. CDR3 in DNA: TGTGCCAGCAGCTCTTGGGGGCCGTCTCAAGATTACTCCTACGAGCAGTACTTC.

This clonotype was counted only a few times. The rearrangement uses TRBV7-9 and TRBJ1-1; D remains unclear. V lost 6 bases and J lost 5, with 13 bases in between. The CDR3 sequence is 13 residues long. In germline, CDR1 is SEHNR, CDR2 FQNEAQ (reference sequence). CDR3 nucleotides: TGTGCCAGCAGTATCCAATCCAGGACTGAAGCTTTCTTT. Its translation: CASSIQSRTEAFF.

This clonotype was detected many times. V gene TRBV6-1 combines with J gene TRBJ1-2; D is possibly TRBD1 (5 bases). With 7 bases removed from V and 8 bases from J, the gap between germline ends came to 17 bases. Germline V lookup: CDR1 MNHNS, CDR2 SASEGT. The CDR3 loop spans 13 amino acids. This chain's CDR3 is CASTVGQGLGYTF. The CDR3 DNA is TGTGCCAGCACCGTCGGGCAGGGACTAGGCTACACCTTC.

Many counts were recorded for this clonotype. This chain joins TRBV20-1 and TRBJ2-5, with a tentative D call TRBD2 (5 bases). The CDR3 loop spans 13 amino acids. The germline V gene encodes CDR1 DFQATT and CDR2 SNEGSKA (reference sequence). With 3 bases removed from V and 4 bases from J, the gap between germline ends came to 12 bases. CDR3 DNA sequence: TGCAGTGCTAGCGGACTTAGTCGAGAGACCCAGTACTTC. It yields the protein CSASGLSRETQYF.

This clonotype was recorded at least ten times. V usage is TRBV20-1 and J usage is TRBJ1-2; D is ambiguous. V gave up 1 base and J gave up 2 bases, with 11 bases separating them. This CDR3 has 14 amino acids. The germline CDR1 and CDR2 sequences are DFQATT and SNEGSKA (reference sequence). In DNA, the CDR3 is TGCAGTGCTAGAGTTCCCCCTGAGAACTATGGCTACACCTTC. Translated, it gives CSARVPPENYGYTF.

The table lists this clonotype with a few counts. The V and J genes are TRBV10-3 and TRBJ2-3, with TRBD1 identical over 8 bases. The CDR3 contains 13 residues. V was clipped by 6 bases and J by 4 bases; unmatched bases: 3. CDR1 and CDR2 from the germline V gene are ENHRY and SYGVKD. The CDR3 DNA is TGTGCCATCAGGACAGGGGATGCAGATACGCAGTATTTT. It codes for CAIRTGDADTQYF.

This clonotype was observed many times. This chain connects TRBV28 to TRBJ2-3; 11 nucleotides agree with TRBD2. Germline V gives CDR1 MDHEN, CDR2 SYDVKM. V shed 8 bases and J 3 bases; nucleotides not matched to a gene: 7. CDR3 length equals 15 residues. CDR3 DNA: TGTGCCAGCTGTAGCGGGAGGGCCGGTACAGATACGCAGTATTTT. Translation: CASCSGRAGTDTQYF.

A word on this clonotype: A much larger clone lies one base from this, so it may be a read error. This chain links TRBV2 with TRBJ2-2; a possible D gene is TRBD2 (5 bases). The length of the CDR3 is 13 residues. The germline gives CDR1 SNHLY, CDR2 FYNNEI. The CDR3 reads CASRLESLGELSF. CDR3 sequence (DNA): TGTGCCAGCAGGCTAGAGAGCCTCGGGGAGCTGTCTTTT.

V usage is TRBV6-1 and J usage is TRBJ1-3; the D gene is possibly TRBD1 (5 bases). The CDR3 totals 16 residues. V was trimmed by 6 bases and J by 0 bases, leaving 15 bases between them. Germline V gene lookup returns CDR1 MNHNS and CDR2 SASEGT. The CDR3 loop is CASRSRDGHSGNTIYF. The CDR3 nucleotides are TGTGCCAGCAGATCCCGAGACGGACACTCTGGAAACACCATATATTTT.

The chain is built from TRBV19 and TRBJ2-2; 9 bases fit TRBD1. Germline loops: CDR1 LNHDA, CDR2 SQIVND (reference sequence). CDR3 length equals 15 residues. The V and J ends lost 4 bases and 5 bases, in that order; junction bases with no gene match: 5. The CDR3 loop is CASSNRGRGTGELFF. In nucleotides, the CDR3 is TGTGCCAGTAGTAACAGGGGGCGCGGGACCGGGGAGCTGTTTTTT.

There are many counts of this clonotype. The chain has TRBV7-9 and TRBJ2-1; 9 bases align to TRBD1. The CDR3 loop spans 14 amino acids. Germline V gene data show CDR1 as SEHNR and CDR2 as FQNEAQ (reference sequence). Losses at the gene ends were 6 bases for V and 9 bases for J; bases not matched to a gene: 9. The chain's CDR3 is CASRAPGQGIEQFF. CDR3 DNA sequence: TGTGCCAGCAGGGCACCGGGACAGGGTATTGAGCAGTTCTTC. Complete variable domain (other parts from reference TRBV7-9 and TRBJ2-1): DTGVSQNPRHKITKRGQNVTFRCDPISEHNRLYWYRQTLGQGPEFLTYFQNEAQLEKSRLLSDRFSAERPKGSFSTLEIQRTEQGDSAMYLCASRAPGQGIEQFFGPGTRLTVL.

This clonotype was observed at least ten times. The chain has TRBV30 and TRBJ1-1; 7 bases agree with TRBD1. J was trimmed by 9 bases and V by 3 bases; bases with no gene match: 7. Germline CDR1 and CDR2: GTSNPN and SVGIG (reference sequence). CDR3 length equals 12 residues. The CDR3 coding sequence is TGTGCCTGGAGATGGGACAGCCTAAAAGCTTTCTTT. Translating gives CAWRWDSLKAFF. The full variable domain, rest sourced from reference TRBV30 and TRBJ1-1, is SQTIHQWPATLVQPVGSPLSLECTVEGTSNPNLYWYRQAAGRGLQLLFYSVGIGQISSEVPQNLSASRPQDRQFILSSKKLLLSDSGFYLCAWRWDSLKAFFGQGTRLTVV.

In this sample, this clonotype turned up many times. The J gene is TRBJ2-7, the V gene TRBV2, with 10 bases aligning to TRBD1. The germline gives CDR1 SNHLY, CDR2 FYNNEI. The V segment lost 2 bases and the J segment 7 bases; nucleotides outside the gene matches: 5. The CDR3 runs 14 residues. The CDR3 DNA sequence: TGTGCCAGCAGTGAAACAGGGGGACAGGGGGAGCAGTACTTC. It specifies CASSETGGQGEQYF.

This clonotype was observed at least ten times. The chain couples TRBV28 to TRBJ2-3; 7 nucleotides agree with TRBD2. The V gene end was trimmed by 5 bases and the J gene end by 2 bases; junction bases not matched to a gene: 7. Germline CDR1 and CDR2: MDHEN and SYDVKM. There are 15 residues in the CDR3. The CDR3 here is CASSQRGEPTDTQYF. As DNA, the CDR3 is TGTGCCAGCAGTCAGCGGGGAGAACCCACAGATACGCAGTATTTT.

This chain joins TRBV19 and TRBJ1-5, with D perhaps matching TRBD1 (5 bases). Germline-derived CDR1 and CDR2 are LNHDA and SQIVND (reference sequence). This CDR3 is 17 amino acids long. V lost 6 bases and J 1 base, leaving 19 bases between the germline ends. DNA for the CDR3: TGTGCCAGTAGGAGGCAGGAAAGGGGTGAAAGCAATCAGCCCCAGCATTTT. Its translation: CASRRQERGESNQPQHF.

This clonotype appeared many times. The V and J genes are TRBV20-1 and TRBJ2-2; TRBD2 aligns across 13 bases. The CDR3 covers 19 residues. Germline trimming cut 5 bases from V and 6 bases from J; bases unmatched to any gene: 18. Germline loops: CDR1 DFQATT, CDR2 SNEGSKA (reference sequence). CDR3 amino acids: CSAPYPPLAGGLVAGELFF. The CDR3 region has the DNA TGCAGTGCTCCCTACCCCCCACTAGCGGGAGGGCTGGTCGCCGGGGAGCTGTTTTTT.

This clonotype was counted many times. This chain connects TRBV24-1 to TRBJ2-7; D might be TRBD2 (5 bases). The CDR3 runs to 14 residues. CDR1 and CDR2 (germline): KGHDR, SFDVKD. Deletions cut 7 bases from V and 3 bases from J, with 15 bases between. For the CDR3, the DNA is TGTGCCACCAGATCGATTAGCGTGAACTACGAGCAGTACTTC. Protein sequence: CATRSISVNYEQYF.

This clonotype has ten or more counts. The chain links TRBV7-2 to TRBJ2-2, with D perhaps TRBD1 (6 bases). This CDR3 spans 14 amino acids. Trimming left V 2 bases short and J 3 bases short, with 7 bases between. Germline V gene lookup returns CDR1 SGHTA and CDR2 FQGNSA. The CDR3 region has the DNA TGTGCCAGCAGCTTACGGACAGACACCGGGGAGCTGTTTTTT. Amino acid sequence: CASSLRTDTGELFF. Using reference TRBV7-2 and TRBJ2-2 for the parts outside the CDR3, the full variable domain is GAGVSQSPSNKVTEKGKDVELRCDPISGHTALYWYRQSLGQGLEFLIYFQGNSAPDKSGLPSDRFSAERTGGSVSTLTIQRTQQEDSAVYLCASSLRTDTGELFFGEGSRLTVL.

The sample holds many counts of this clonotype. The rearrangement joins TRBV6-5 to TRBJ2-5, with TRBD2 identical over 9 bases. V shed 0 bases and J 5 bases; nucleotides not matched to a gene: 4. This CDR3 spans 15 amino acids. Germline values: CDR1 MNHEY, CDR2 SVGAGI. The CDR3 reads CASSYSRLAGETQYF. The CDR3 DNA follows: TGTGCCAGCAGTTACTCGAGGCTAGCGGGGGAGACCCAGTACTTC.

This clonotype has just a few counts. This chain uses TRBV6-4 with TRBJ2-6; tentatively, D is TRBD2 (5 bases). This CDR3 has 14 residues. Germline V gene data show CDR1 as MRHNA and CDR2 as SNTAGT. V shed 5 bases and J shed 4 bases, with 9 bases lying between them. This chain's CDR3 is CASSTDYGANVLTF. The CDR3 nucleotides are TGTGCCAGCAGTACAGACTACGGGGCCAACGTCCTGACTTTC.

The chain uses TRBV20-1 and TRBJ2-7; 10 bases are a match to TRBD2. Germline loops: CDR1 DFQATT, CDR2 SNEGSKA (reference sequence). The CDR3 is 15 residues long. V lost 3 bases to trimming and J lost 7 bases; unmatched junction nucleotides: 12. CDR3 nucleotide sequence: TGCAGTGCTAGCGTAAAGAAAGCGGGAGGGAGGGAGCAGTACTTC. Its protein product is CSASVKKAGGREQYF.

V and J are TRBV5-1 and TRBJ2-7; D assignment may be TRBD1 or TRBD2 (5 bases each). The CDR3 runs 13 residues. Germline V gene data show CDR1 as SGHRS and CDR2 as YFSETQ. Trimming stripped 1 base from V and 9 bases from J, with 14 bases between. Written as DNA, the CDR3 is TGCGCCAGCAGCTTGAACCAGGGAGACGTGCAGTACTTC. Amino acid sequence: CASSLNQGDVQYF.

This clonotype showed up many times. V is TRBV30 and J is TRBJ2-3; 11 nucleotides align to TRBD2. Germline V gives CDR1 GTSNPN, CDR2 SVGIG (reference sequence). The CDR3 consists of 14 residues. V lost 4 bases, J lost 2 bases, and 2 bases stayed unmatched. CDR3 nucleotides: TGTGCCTGGAAGGGACTAGCGGTCACAGATACGCAGTATTTT. Amino acid sequence: CAWKGLAVTDTQYF.

This clonotype was seen a handful of times. V and J are TRBV7-2 and TRBJ2-1; no definite D call. CDR3 length equals 15 residues. Germline CDR1 SGHTA, CDR2 FQGNSA. V was clipped by 5 bases and J by 2 bases, with 13 bases between them. Written as DNA, the CDR3 is TGTGCCAGCAGCAAGTTCGAGACGGCCTACAATGAGCAGTTCTTC. Protein product: CASSKFETAYNEQFF.

This clonotype was recorded at least ten times. V and J are TRBV6-1 and TRBJ1-3, with D tentatively TRBD1 (6 bases). The CDR3 length is 16 residues. The germline gives CDR1 MNHNS, CDR2 SASEGT. Trimming took off 4 bases at V and 3 bases at J, with 16 bases between the two ends. CDR3 sequence (DNA): TGTGCCAGCAGTGGGGTCACAGGGAAGAGTGGAAACACCATATATTTT. It yields the protein CASSGVTGKSGNTIYF.

This clonotype was seen many times. The chain has TRBV13 and TRBJ1-1; D is uncertain. The CDR3 runs 17 residues. Trimming removed 5 bases from V and 0 bases from J, with 19 bases in between. CDR1 is PRHDT and CDR2 is FYEKMQ in the germline V gene (reference sequence). The CDR3 region is CASSLQSRFHMNTEAFF. As DNA, the CDR3 is TGTGCCAGCAGCCTACAATCCAGGTTCCACATGAACACTGAAGCTTTCTTT.

This clonotype was seen repeatedly, ten times or more. This sequence joins TRBV10-2 and TRBJ2-2, with D possibly being TRBD1 (5 bases). The CDR3 spans 15 residues. The ends were cut back, 0 bases at V and 3 bases at J, with 8 bases in the middle. Germline V lookup: CDR1 WSHSY, CDR2 SAAADI. The CDR3 DNA sequence: TGCGCCAGCAGTGAGTCGACAGACGACACCGGGGAGCTGTTTTTT. Protein: CASSESTDDTGELFF.